This TCR beta chain was profiled in a study of T cells after yellow fever vaccination. Findings and limits, study-wide: Though weaker, the secondary response peaked faster, on day 5 versus 15. FACS-sorted repertoires could harbor abundant contaminating bulk-population clonotypes. The study re-detected most primary-vaccination clones after the booster (96% CD4, 88% CD8).

This clonotype was recorded at least ten times. What it binds is unknown. Making TCR cDNA involved 5'RACE template switching, which added UMIs and a universal primer site. TCRdb reprocessed the 5' RACE reads via MiXCR and lists one record per CDR3 protein. The sample has a few hundred thousand distinct CDR3 sequences, about 4% seen once. The CDR3 contains 12 residues. V was cut by 2 bases and J by 10 bases, with 11 bases left in between. The V gene's germline CDR1 is LGHDT and CDR2 YNNKEL (reference sequence). The material sequenced was PBMCs, taken 5 days after the yellow fever booster vaccination. This clonotype was sampled from a man aged 18 to 30 who received the YFV17D yellow fever vaccine. The chain is built from TRBV3-1 and TRBJ1-1; possibly TRBD1 for D (5 bases). The CDR3 loop is CASSQSGAGAFF. The CDR3 nucleotides are TGTGCCAGCAGCCAAAGCGGGGCCGGAGCTTTCTTT.